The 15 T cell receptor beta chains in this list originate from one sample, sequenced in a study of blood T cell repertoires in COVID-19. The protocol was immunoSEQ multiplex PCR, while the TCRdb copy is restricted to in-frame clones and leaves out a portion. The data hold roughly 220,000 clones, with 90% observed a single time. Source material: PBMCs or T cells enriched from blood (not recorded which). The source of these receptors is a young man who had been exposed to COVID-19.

CDR3 region: CAWNPKLNEKLFF. The CDR3, as DNA: TGTGCCTGGAACCCCAAACTTAATGAAAAACTGTTTTTT. The chain joins TRBV30 to TRBJ1-4; no definite D call. Germline V CDR1 and CDR2: GTSNPN, SVGIG (reference sequence). CDR3 length: 13 residues. The germline V and J ends were trimmed by 4 bases and 4 bases, with 10 bases remaining between them.

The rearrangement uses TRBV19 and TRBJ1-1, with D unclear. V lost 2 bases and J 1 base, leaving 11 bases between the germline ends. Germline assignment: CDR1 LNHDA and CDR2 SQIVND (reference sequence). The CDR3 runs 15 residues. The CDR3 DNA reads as TGTGCCAGTAGTATAAATGGAGACCCGAACACTGAAGCTTTCTTT. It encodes CASSINGDPNTEAFF.

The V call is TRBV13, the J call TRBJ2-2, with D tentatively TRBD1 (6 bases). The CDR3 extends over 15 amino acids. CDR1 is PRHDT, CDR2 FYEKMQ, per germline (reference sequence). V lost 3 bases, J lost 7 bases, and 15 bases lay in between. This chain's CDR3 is CASSFRDTLRGELFF. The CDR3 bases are TGTGCCAGCAGCTTCCGGGACACCCTCCGCGGGGAGCTGTTTTTT. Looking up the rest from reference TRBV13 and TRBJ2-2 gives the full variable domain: AAGVIQSPRHLIKEKRETATLKCYPIPRHDTVYWYQQGPGQDPQFLISFYEKMQSDKGSIPDRFSAQQFSDYHSELNMSSLELGDSALYFCASSFRDTLRGELFFGEGSRLTVL.

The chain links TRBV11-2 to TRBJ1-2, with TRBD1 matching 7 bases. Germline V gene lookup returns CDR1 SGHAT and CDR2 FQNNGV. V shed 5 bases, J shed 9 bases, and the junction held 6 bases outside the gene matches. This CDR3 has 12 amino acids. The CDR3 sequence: CASSEEGQRYTF. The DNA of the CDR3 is TGTGCCAGCAGCGAAGAGGGACAGCGCTACACCTTC.

CDR3 coding DNA: TGTGCCAGTAGTGGAGGAACAGGGATCGGAAACACCATATATTTT. Protein product: CASSGGTGIGNTIYF. The gene calls are TRBV19 and TRBJ1-3; tentatively, D is TRBD1 (6 bases). V lost 5 bases to trimming and J lost 4 bases, with 15 bases between them. This CDR3 has 15 residues. Germline assignment: CDR1 LNHDA and CDR2 SQIVND (reference sequence). Full variable domain (outside the CDR3, taken from reference TRBV19 and TRBJ1-3): DGGITQSPKYLFRKEGQNVTLSCEQNLNHDAMYWYRQDPGQGLRLIYYSQIVNDFQKGDIAEGYSVSREKKESFPLTVTSAQKNPTAFYLCASSGGTGIGNTIYFGEGSWLTVV.

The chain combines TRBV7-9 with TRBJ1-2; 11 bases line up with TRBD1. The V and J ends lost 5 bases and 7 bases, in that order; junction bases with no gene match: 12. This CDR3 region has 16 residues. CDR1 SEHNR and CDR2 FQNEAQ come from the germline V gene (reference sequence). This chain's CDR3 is CASSPRGTGGERGYTF. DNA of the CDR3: TGTGCCAGCAGCCCCCGAGGGACAGGGGGTGAGCGTGGCTACACCTTC.

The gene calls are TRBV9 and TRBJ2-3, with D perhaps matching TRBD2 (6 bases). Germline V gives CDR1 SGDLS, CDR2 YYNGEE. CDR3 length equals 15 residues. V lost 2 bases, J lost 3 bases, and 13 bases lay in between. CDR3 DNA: TGTGCCAGCAGCGTGGGAGGACTTAAAACAGATACGCAGTATTTT. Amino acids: CASSVGGLKTDTQYF.

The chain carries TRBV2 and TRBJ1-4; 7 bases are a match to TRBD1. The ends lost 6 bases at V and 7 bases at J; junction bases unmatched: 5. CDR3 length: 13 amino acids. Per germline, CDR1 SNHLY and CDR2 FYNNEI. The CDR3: CASRDHRGEKLFF. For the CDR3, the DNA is TGTGCCAGCAGAGACCACAGGGGTGAAAAACTGTTTTTT.

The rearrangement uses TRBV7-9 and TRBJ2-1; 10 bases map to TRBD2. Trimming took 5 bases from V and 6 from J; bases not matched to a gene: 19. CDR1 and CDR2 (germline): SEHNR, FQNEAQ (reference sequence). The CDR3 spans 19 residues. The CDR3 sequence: CASSPWPMERGGISNEQFF. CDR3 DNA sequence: TGTGCCAGCAGCCCCTGGCCTATGGAGCGGGGGGGGATTTCCAATGAGCAGTTCTTC.

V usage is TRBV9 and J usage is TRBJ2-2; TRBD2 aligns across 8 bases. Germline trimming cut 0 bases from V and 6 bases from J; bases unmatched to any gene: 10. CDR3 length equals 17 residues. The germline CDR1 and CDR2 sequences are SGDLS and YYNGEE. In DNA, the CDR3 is TGTGCCAGCAGCGTAGCTCTCGGGGCGGGAGGCCCCGGGGAGCTGTTTTTT. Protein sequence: CASSVALGAGGPGELFF.

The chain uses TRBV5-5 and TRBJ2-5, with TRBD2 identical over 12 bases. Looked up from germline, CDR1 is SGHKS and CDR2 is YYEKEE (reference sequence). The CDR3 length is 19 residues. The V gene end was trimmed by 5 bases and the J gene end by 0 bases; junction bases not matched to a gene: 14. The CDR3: CASRATSGGMLDYQETQYF. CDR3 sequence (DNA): TGTGCCAGCAGAGCGACTAGCGGGGGAATGCTTGACTACCAAGAGACCCAGTACTTC.

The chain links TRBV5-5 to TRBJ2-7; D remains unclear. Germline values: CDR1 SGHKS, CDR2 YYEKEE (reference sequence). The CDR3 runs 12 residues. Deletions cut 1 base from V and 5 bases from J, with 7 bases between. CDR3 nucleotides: TGTGCCAGCAGCTTGAAACACAACGAGCAGTACTTC. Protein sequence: CASSLKHNEQYF.

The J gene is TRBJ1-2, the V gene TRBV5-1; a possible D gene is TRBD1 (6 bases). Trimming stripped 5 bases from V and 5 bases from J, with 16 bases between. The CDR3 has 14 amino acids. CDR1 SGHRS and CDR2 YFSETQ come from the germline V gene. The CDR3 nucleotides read TGCGCCAGCAGTCCGGGCCCCGGACAGTATGGCTACACCTTC. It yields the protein CASSPGPGQYGYTF.

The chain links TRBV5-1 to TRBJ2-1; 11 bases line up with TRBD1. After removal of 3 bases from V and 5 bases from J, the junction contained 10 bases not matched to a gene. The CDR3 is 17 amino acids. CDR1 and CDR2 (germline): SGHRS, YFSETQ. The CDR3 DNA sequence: TGCGCCAGCAGCTCCCTACTAGGGACAGGGGGGAACAATGAGCAGTTCTTC. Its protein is CASSSLLGTGGNNEQFF.

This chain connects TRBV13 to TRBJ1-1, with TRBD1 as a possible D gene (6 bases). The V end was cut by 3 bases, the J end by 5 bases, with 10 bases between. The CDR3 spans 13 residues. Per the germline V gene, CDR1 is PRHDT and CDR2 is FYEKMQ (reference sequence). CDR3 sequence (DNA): TGTGCCAGCAGCTTTGGACAGACTACTGAAGCTTTCTTT. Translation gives CASSFGQTTEAFF.